The clone carrying this T cell receptor beta chain was observed at least ten times. CDR1 and CDR2 (germline): DFQATT, SNEGSKA (reference sequence). This CDR3 spans 15 amino acids. V was pared by 6 bases and J by 0 bases, with 16 bases between. Via MiXCR, TCRdb re-called the 5' RACE reads, giving one row per CDR3 protein. The sample lists about 38,000 distinct CDR3 sequences; around 5% were seen once. The record originates from a study of neurological immune-mediated disorders. The study built sorted libraries from 850,000 to 1,000,000 CD4+ or CD8+ T cells. The chain uses TRBV20-1 and TRBJ2-3; D is possibly TRBD2 (6 bases). The TCR was taken from a man between 18 and 35 years old in good health. Sequencing input: CD4+ T cells from blood. The CDR3 protein is CSATSTGPSTDTQYF. In DNA, the CDR3 is TGCAGTGCCACTAGCACGGGACCTAGCACAGATACGCAGTATTTT.